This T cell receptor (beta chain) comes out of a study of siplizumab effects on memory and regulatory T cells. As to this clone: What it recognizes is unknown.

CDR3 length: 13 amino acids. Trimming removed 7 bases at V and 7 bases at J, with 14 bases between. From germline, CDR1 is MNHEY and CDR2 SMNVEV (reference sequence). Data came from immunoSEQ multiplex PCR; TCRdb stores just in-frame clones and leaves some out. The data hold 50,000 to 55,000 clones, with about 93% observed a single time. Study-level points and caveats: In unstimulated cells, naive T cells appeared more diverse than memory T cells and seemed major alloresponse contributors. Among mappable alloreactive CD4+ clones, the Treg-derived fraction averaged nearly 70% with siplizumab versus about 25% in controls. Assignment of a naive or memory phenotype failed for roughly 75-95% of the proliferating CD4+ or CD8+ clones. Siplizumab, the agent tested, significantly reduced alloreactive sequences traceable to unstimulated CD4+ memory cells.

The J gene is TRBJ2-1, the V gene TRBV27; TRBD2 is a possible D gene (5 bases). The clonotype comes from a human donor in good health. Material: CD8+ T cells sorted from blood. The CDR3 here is CASTPTSMNEQFF. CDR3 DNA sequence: TGTGCCAGCACCCCCACTAGTATGAATGAGCAGTTCTTC.